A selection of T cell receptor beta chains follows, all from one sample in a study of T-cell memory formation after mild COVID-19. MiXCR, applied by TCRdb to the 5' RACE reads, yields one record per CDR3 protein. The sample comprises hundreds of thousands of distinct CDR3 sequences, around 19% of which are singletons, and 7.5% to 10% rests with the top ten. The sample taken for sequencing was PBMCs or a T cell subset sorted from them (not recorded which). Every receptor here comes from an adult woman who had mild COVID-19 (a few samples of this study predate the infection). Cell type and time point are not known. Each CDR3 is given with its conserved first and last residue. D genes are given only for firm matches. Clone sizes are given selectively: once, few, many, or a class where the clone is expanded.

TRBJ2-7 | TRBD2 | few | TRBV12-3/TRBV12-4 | TGTGCCAGCAGTTTTGTTGCGGGAGGGCCCTACGAGCAGTACTTC | CASSFVAGGPYEQYF
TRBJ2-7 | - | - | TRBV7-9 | TGTGCCAGCAGCGCCAACAACTACGAGCAGTACTTC | CASSANNYEQYF
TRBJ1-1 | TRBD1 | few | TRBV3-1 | TGTGCCAGCAGCCAAGTTTTGGGACAGGGGGTAGGCACTGAAGCTTTCTTT | CASSQVLGQGVGTEAFF
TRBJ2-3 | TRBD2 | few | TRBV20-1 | TGCAGTGCTATCCCCAGGACTAGCGAGCGAACTATCTACACAGATACGCAGTATTTT | CSAIPRTSERTIYTDTQYF
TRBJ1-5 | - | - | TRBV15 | TGTGCCACCAGCAGAGAGGGAGCAGGGGATCAGTATCAGCCCCAGCATTTT | CATSREGAGDQYQPQHF
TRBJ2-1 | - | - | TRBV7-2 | TGTGCCAGCAGCTTAGACGGCGAGAGTGAGCAGTTCTTC | CASSLDGESEQFF
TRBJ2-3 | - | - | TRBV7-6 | TGTGCCAGCAGCCAAGCGGGTTTTCACACAGATACGCAGTATTTT | CASSQAGFHTDTQYF
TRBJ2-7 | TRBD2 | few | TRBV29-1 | TGCAGCGTTAAGGTACTAGCGGGAGAGCAGTACTTC | CSVKVLAGEQYF
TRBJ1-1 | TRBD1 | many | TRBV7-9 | TGTGCCAGCAGCTTAAGGGGGCTGGGCACTGAAGCTTTCTTT | CASSLRGLGTEAFF
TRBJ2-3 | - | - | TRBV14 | TGTGCCAGCAGCGCTCAAGGACCACGTTCTGCGCAGTATTTT | CASSAQGPRSAQYF
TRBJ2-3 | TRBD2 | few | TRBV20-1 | TGCAGTGCCTCCGGTACTAGCGGTAGCACAGATACGCAGTATTTT | CSASGTSGSTDTQYF
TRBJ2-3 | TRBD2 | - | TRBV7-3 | TGTGCCAGCAGCTCGCTAGCGGGAGGGCGCACAGATACGCAGTATTTT | CASSSLAGGRTDTQYF
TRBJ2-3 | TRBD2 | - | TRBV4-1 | TGCGCCAGCAGCCATGATCGACTAGCGGGGGTACATACGCAGTATTTT | CASSHDRLAGVHTQYF
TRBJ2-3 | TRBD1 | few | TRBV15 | TGTGCCACCAGCGTTACCATGGTCGACAGGGGCGTCGTCTTTCCCACAGATACGCAGTATTTT | CATSVTMVDRGVVFPTDTQYF
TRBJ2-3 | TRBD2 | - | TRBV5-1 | TGCGCCAGCAGCTCCAGCGGGGGGGCTCCAGATACGCAGTATTTT | CASSSSGGAPDTQYF
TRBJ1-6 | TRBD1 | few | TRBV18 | TGTGCCAGCTCACCTGGACAGGAAAATTCACCCCTCCACTTT | CASSPGQENSPLHF
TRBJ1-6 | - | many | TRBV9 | TGTGCCAGCAGCCCGAGGGCAGCCGACTATAATTCACCCCTCCACTTT | CASSPRAADYNSPLHF
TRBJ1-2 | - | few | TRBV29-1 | TGCAGCGTGGCAATCCAGGGGCGGCGAGGCTACACCTTC | CSVAIQGRRGYTF
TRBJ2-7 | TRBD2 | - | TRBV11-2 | TGTGCCAGCAGCTTTATCGGGGGGTTCCCCTCCTACGAGCAGTACTTC | CASSFIGGFPSYEQYF
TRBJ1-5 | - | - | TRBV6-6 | TGTGCCAGCAGTTACTCGGACGGTTATCAGCCCCAGCATTTT | CASSYSDGYQPQHF
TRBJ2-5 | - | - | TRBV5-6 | TGTGCCATCAGCGTGGGACGGGTGGAGACCCAGTACTTC | CAISVGRVETQYF
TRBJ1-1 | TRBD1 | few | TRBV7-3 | TGTGCCAGCAGCTTAACGGGCAACCTCTTCGGGACAGGGGAGGAGACTGAAGCTTTCTTT | CASSLTGNLFGTGEETEAFF
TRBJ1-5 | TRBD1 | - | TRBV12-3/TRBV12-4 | TGTGCCAGCATCGCCGGGACAGGGGTGGCGATCGGGCAGCCCCAGCATTTT | CASIAGTGVAIGQPQHF
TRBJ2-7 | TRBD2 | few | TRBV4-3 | TGCGCCAGCAGCCAAGGACTAGCGGCTCTCTACGAGCAGTACTTC | CASSQGLAALYEQYF
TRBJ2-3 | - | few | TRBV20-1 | TGCAGTGCCCCAGACTATTTAGGGCTTACAGATACGCAGTATTTT | CSAPDYLGLTDTQYF
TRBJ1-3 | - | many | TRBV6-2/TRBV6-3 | TGTGCCAGCAACCAACGGGACCGAATCTTCTCTGGAAACACCATATATTTT | CASNQRDRIFSGNTIYF
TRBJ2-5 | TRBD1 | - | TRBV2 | TGTGCCACTACGGACAGGGAAGAGACCCAGTACTTC | CATTDREETQYF
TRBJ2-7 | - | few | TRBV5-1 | TGCGCCAGCAGCTTGGCCTTAGGGGAGCAGTACTTC | CASSLALGEQYF
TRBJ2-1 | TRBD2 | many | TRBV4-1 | TGCGCCAGCAGCCAAGAAAACCGGGGAGGGGCGTCTCAGTTCTTC | CASSQENRGGASQFF
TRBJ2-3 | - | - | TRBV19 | TGTGCCAGTAGACCCCCTCGCACAGATACGCAGTATTTT | CASRPPRTDTQYF
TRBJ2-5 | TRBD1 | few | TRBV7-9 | TGTGCCAGCAGCTTATGGGCAGGGGGAACTCAAGAGACCCAGTACTTC | CASSLWAGGTQETQYF
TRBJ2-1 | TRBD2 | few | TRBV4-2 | TGTGCCAGCAGCCAGGCGACTAGCGGTTCCTACAATGAGCAGTTCTTC | CASSQATSGSYNEQFF
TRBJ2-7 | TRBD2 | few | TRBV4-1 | TGCGCCAGCAGCCCCGCCCTAGCGGGGGGCTCCTACGAGCAGTACTTC | CASSPALAGGSYEQYF
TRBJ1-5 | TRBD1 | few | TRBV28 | TGTGCCAGCAGTTTTTATCGTCAGGGGGCTGCCCGGAGGGATTTT | CASSFYRQGAARRDF
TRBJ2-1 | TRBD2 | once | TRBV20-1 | TGCAGTGCTAGTGCCGGGACTAGCGGGAGTAGCGAGCAGTTCTTC | CSASAGTSGSSEQFF
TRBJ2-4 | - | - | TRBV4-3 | TGCGCCAGCAGCCTTATTTGGGGCACCCTAGACATTCAGTACTTC | CASSLIWGTLDIQYF
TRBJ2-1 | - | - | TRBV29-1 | TGCAGCGTCCGGGACGGCCTCTACAATGAGCAGTTCTTC | CSVRDGLYNEQFF
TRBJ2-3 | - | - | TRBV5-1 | TGCGCCAGCGGCCCTGGGGCGAGTTGGGTCCCAGATACGCAGTATTTT | CASGPGASWVPDTQYF
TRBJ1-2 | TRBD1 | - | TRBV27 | TGTGCCAGCAGTGCGCAGGGGGTTGGCTATGGCTACACCTTC | CASSAQGVGYGYTF
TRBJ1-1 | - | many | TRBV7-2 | TGTGCCAGCAGCTTAGCTGGTACAGGGTGGGAAGCTTTCTTT | CASSLAGTGWEAFF
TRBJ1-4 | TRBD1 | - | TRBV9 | TGTGCCAGCAGCCCCCGGGCCAGGGGGGCGACTAATGAAAAACTGTTTTTT | CASSPRARGATNEKLFF
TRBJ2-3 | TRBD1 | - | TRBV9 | TGTGCCAGCAGTGCCCACAGGGGCCCCACTCTGACAGATACGCAGTATTTT | CASSAHRGPTLTDTQYF
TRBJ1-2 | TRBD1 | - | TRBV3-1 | TGTGCCAGCAGCCTCCGACAGGGAACGGGCGGCTACACCTTC | CASSLRQGTGGYTF